This T cell receptor beta chain was identified in a study of persistence of HIV-infected CD4 T cells. Cells were stimulated with overlapping HIV-1 Gag 15-mer peptides. Sorting selected CD4+ T cells upregulating both CD40 ligand and CD69. Details on this clone: Antigen: not known.

The libraries were made with immunoSEQ version 4 in survey mode. This table comes from immunoSEQ multiplex PCR, and its TCRdb copy is limited to in-frame clones, with some not included. This sample has thousands of clones, with less than 85% found just once. This specimen was CD4+ T cells sorted from PBMCs after approximately 19-hour stimulation, taken from a patient who received antiretroviral therapy. The TCR was taken from an adult woman with HIV who was CMV-seropositive.

CDR3 bases: TGTGCCAGCAGCGTAGCTGTGTCTAATGAAAAACTGTTTTTT. Protein: CASSVAVSNEKLFF. This chain connects TRBV9 to TRBJ1-4; D is uncertain. This CDR3 is 14 amino acids long. Per the germline V gene, CDR1 is SGDLS and CDR2 is YYNGEE. V was shortened by 0 bases and J by 3 bases, with 6 bases between the two germline ends.